This T cell receptor beta chain was identified during a study of T cells in Graves' hyperthyroidism and ophthalmopathy. About the study: Blood from the periphery was taken at initial diagnosis, before any treatment. Study-level points and caveats: In simple terms, a model built on 13 V-J features told ophthalmopathy apart from stable hyperthyroidism.

This clonotype was seen more than once but under ten times. Antigen specificity is unknown. The germline V gene encodes CDR1 MGHRA and CDR2 YSYEKL. CDR3 length: 15 residues. V trimming: 1 base; J trimming: 6 bases; junction bases outside the gene matches: 5. RNA transcripts served as the template for amplifying TCR beta CDR3 regions. Primed by the HTBI set, a first-round RT-PCR was run on the TCR CDR3. MiXCR was run by TCRdb on the multiplex PCR reads, yielding one entry per CDR3 protein. The table records around 420,000 distinct CDR3 sequences, around 14% of them present only once. Exclusions: uncontrolled infection, other autoimmune disease, pregnancy, lactation.

The chain has TRBV4-1 and TRBJ2-1, with 8 bases lining up with TRBD2. The sequencing sample was made of blood. The sequence was collected from a woman between 18 and 30 years old with Graves' hyperthyroidism. CDR3 nucleotides: TGCGCCAGCAGCCAAGTCGGGGGGGCCATCAATGAGCAGTTCTTC. Translated: CASSQVGGAINEQFF.